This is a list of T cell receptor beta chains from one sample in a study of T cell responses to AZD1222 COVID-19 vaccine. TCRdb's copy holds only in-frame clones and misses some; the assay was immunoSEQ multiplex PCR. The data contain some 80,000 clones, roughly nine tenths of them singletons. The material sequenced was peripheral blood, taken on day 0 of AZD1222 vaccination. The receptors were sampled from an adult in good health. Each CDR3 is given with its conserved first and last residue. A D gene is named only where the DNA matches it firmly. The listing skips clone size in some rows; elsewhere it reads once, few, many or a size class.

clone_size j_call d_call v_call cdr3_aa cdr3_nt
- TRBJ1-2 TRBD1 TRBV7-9 CASSPEGDRHNYGYTF TGTGCCAGCAGCCCCGAGGGGGACAGACATAACTATGGCTACACCTTC
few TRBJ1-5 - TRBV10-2 CASSEGRQANSNQPQHF TGCGCCAGCAGTGAGGGAAGACAGGCCAATAGCAATCAGCCCCAGCATTTT
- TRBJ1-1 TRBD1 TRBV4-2 CASRPTGRNTEAFF TGTGCCAGCAGACCGACAGGGAGGAACACTGAAGCTTTCTTT
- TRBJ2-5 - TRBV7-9 CASSLGDPQYF TGTGCCAGCAGCTTGGGGGATCCCCAGTACTTC
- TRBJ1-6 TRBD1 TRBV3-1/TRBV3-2 CASSQGTGYNSPLHF TGTGCCAGCAGCCAGGGGACAGGCTATAATTCACCCCTCCACTTT
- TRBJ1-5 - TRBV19 CASSIPTGFNQPQHF TGTGCCAGTAGTATCCCCACAGGGTTCAATCAGCCCCAGCATTTT
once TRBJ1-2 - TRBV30 CAGQGVGAQNYGYTF TGTGCCGGCCAAGGGGTGGGGGCCCAGAACTATGGCTACACCTTC
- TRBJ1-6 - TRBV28 CASTITPRQTPLHF TGTGCCAGCACCATTACACCCAGGCAGACACCCCTCCACTTT
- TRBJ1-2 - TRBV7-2 CASSLERAQNYGYTF TGTGCCAGCAGCTTAGAACGGGCGCAGAACTATGGCTACACCTTC
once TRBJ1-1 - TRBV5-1 CASSLAGQVNTEAFF TGCGCCAGCAGCTTGGCCGGGCAGGTGAACACTGAAGCTTTCTTT
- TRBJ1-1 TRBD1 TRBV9 CASSGPRTGGTEAFF TGTGCCAGCAGCGGGCCTAGGACAGGGGGCACTGAAGCTTTCTTT
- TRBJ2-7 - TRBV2 CASKQSSYEQYF TGTGCCAGCAAGCAAAGCTCCTACGAGCAGTACTTC
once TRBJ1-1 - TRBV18 CASSPPLVGTEAFF TGTGCCAGCTCACCACCTCTCGTAGGGACTGAAGCTTTCTTT
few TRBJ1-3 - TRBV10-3 CAISGGDSGNTIYF TGTGCCATCAGTGGCGGGGACTCTGGAAACACCATATATTTT
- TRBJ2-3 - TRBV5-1 CASSLGAVSTDTQYF TGCGCCAGCAGCCTGGGAGCGGTTAGCACAGATACGCAGTATTTT
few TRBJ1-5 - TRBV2 CASSEADSKTF TGTGCCAGCAGTGAAGCGGACAGTAAGACGTTC
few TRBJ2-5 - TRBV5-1 CASSLGSGVPQETQYF TGCGCCAGCAGCTTGGGGTCAGGGGTTCCCCAAGAGACCCAGTACTTC
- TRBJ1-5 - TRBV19 CASSIGDPGKGSNQPQHF TGTGCCAGTAGTATAGGGGACCCAGGGAAGGGTAGCAATCAGCCCCAGCATTTT